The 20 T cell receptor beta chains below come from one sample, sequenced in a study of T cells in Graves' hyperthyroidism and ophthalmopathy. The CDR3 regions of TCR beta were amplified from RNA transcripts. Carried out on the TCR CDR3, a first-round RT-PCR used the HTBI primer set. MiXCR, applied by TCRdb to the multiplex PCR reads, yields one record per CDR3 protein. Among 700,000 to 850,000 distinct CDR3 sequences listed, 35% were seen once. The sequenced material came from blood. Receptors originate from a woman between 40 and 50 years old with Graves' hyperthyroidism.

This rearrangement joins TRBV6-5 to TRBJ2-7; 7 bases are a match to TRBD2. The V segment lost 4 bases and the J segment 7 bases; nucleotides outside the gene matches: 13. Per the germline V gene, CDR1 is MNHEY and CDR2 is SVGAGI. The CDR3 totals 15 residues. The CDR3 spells CASSCSVRPGGEQYF. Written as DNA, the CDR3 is TGTGCCAGCAGTTGCTCAGTCAGGCCCGGGGGGGAGCAGTACTTC.

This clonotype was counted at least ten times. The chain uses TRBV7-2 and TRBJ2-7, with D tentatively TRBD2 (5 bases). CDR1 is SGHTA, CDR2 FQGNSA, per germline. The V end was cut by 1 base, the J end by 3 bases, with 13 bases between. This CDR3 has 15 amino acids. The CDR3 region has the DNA TGTGCCAGCAGCTTAGATTATCGGGGTTACTACGAGCAGTACTTC. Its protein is CASSLDYRGYYEQYF.

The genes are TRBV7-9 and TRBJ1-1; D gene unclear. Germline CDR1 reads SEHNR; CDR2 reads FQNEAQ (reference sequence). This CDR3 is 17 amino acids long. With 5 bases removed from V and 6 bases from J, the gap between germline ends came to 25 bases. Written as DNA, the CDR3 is TGTGCCAGCAGCCTGATAGGACCGGGCGAGTGGATCCCTGAAGCTTTCTTT. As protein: CASSLIGPGEWIPEAFF.

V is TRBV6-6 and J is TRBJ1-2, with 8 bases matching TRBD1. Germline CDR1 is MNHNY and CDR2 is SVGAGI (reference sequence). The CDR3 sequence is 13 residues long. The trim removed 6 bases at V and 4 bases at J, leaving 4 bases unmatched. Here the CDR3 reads CASRIDRGYGYTF. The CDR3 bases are TGTGCCAGCAGGATCGACAGGGGCTATGGCTACACCTTC.

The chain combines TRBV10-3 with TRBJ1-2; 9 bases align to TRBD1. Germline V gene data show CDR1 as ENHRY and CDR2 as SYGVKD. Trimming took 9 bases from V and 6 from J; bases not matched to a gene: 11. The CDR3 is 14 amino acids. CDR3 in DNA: TGTGCCATTAACCCCCGGGACAGGGTACATGGCTACACCTTC. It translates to CAINPRDRVHGYTF.

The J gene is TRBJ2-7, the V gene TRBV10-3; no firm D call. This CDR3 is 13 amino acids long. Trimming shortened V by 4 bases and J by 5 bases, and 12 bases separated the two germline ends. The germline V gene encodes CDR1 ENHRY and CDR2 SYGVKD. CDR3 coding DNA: TGTGCCATCAGTGCTCGAATTGTCCACGAGCAGTACTTC. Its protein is CAISARIVHEQYF.

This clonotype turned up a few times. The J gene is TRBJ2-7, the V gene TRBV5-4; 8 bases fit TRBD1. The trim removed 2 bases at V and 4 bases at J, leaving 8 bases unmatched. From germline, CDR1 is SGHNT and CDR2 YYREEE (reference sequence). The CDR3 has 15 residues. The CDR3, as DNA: TGTGCCAGCAGCTTAAACGGGCAGGGGGCTTACGAGCAGTACTTC. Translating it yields CASSLNGQGAYEQYF.

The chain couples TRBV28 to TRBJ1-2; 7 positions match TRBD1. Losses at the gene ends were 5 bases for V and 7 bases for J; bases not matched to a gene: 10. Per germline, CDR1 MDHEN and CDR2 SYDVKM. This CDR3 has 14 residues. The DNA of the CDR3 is TGTGCCAGCAGTGCCACCGACAGGGCCGGTGGCTACACCTTC. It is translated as CASSATDRAGGYTF.

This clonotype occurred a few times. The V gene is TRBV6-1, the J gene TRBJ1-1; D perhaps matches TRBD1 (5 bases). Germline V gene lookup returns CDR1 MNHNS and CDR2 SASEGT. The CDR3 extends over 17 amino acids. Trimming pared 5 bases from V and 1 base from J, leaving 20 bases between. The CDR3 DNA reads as TGTGCCAGCAGTCCGGGACTTTTACTAAGGGGGAACACTGAAGCTTTCTTT. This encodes CASSPGLLLRGNTEAFF.

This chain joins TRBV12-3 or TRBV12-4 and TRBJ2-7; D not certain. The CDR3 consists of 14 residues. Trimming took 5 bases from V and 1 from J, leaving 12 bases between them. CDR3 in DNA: TGTGCCAGCAGTGTGGACGGTGGGTCCTACGAGCAGTACTTC. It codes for CASSVDGGSYEQYF.

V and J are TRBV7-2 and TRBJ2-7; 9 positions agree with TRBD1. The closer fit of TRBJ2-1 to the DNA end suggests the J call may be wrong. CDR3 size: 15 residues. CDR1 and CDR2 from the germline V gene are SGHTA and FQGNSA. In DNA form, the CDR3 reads TGTGCCAGCAGCGCCCCTACAGGGGGCGGGAGTGAGCAGTTCTTC. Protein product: CASSAPTGGGSEQFF.

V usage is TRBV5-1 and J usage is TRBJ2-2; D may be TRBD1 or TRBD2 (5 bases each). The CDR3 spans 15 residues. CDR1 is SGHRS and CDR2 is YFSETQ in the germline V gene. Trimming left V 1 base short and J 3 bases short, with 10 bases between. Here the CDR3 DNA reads TGCGCCAGCAGCTTGAGTGGGGGATACACCGGGGAGCTGTTTTTT. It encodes CASSLSGGYTGELFF.

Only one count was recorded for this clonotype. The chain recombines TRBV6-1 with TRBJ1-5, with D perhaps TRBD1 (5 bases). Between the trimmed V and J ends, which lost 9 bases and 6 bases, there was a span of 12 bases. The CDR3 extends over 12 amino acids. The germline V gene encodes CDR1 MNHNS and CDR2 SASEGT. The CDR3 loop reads CASDSSSQPQHF. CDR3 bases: TGTGCCAGTGACAGCTCCAGTCAGCCCCAGCATTTT.

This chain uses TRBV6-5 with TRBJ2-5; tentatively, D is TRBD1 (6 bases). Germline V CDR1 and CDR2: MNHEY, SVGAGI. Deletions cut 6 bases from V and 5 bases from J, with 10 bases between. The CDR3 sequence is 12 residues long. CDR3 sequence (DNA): TGTGCCAGCAGGGTCAGGGGTGAGACCCAGTACTTC. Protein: CASRVRGETQYF.

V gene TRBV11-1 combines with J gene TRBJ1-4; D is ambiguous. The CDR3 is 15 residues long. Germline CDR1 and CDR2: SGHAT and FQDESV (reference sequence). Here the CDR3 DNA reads TGTGCTAGAGCCTCTTCCTGGGCAACTAATGAAAAACTGTTTTTT. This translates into CARASSWATNEKLFF.

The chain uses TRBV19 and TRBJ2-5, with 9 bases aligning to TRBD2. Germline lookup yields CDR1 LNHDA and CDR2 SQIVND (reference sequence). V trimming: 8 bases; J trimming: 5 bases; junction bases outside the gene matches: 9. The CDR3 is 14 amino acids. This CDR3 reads CASSTGTSRETQYF. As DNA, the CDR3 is TGTGCCAGTTCCACCGGGACTAGCAGGGAGACCCAGTACTTC.

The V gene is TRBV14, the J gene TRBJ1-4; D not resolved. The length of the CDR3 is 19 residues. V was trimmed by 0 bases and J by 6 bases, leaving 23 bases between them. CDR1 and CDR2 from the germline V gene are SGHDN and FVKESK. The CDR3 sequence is CASSQEYSWEGGMDEKLFF. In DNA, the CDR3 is TGTGCCAGCAGCCAAGAGTACAGTTGGGAGGGCGGAATGGATGAAAAACTGTTTTTT.

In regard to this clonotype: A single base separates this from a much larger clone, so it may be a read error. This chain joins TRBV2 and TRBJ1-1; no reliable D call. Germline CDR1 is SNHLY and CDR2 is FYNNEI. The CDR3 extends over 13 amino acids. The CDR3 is CASSEPEYGEASF. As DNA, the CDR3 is TGTGCCAGCAGTGAACCGGAATATGGGGAAGCTTCCTTT.

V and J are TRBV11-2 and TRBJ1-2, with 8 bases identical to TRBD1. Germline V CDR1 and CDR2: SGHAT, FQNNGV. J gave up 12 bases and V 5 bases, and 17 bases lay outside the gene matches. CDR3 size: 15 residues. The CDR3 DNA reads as TGTGCCAGCAGCGCTACCGGGACAGGAGAGGAAGGCCACACCTTC. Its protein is CASSATGTGEEGHTF.

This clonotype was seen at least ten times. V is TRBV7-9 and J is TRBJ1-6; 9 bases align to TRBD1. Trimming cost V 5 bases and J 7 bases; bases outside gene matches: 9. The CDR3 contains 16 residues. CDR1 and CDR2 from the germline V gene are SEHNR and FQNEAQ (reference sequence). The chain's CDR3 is CASSPMGQGENSPLHF. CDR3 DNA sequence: TGTGCCAGCAGCCCAATGGGACAGGGAGAGAATTCACCCCTCCACTTT.